The entry below gives a single T cell receptor (beta chain) sequence along with its context. Sequencing used immunoSEQ multiplex PCR; TCRdb keeps in-frame clones, though not all of them. The table includes 35,000 to 45,000 clones, around 79% detected once. The data derive from a study of T cells in localized non-small cell lung cancer. The CDR3 extends over 13 amino acids. Losses at the gene ends were 5 bases for V and 7 bases for J; bases not matched to a gene: 4. Germline CDR1 reads SGHNT; CDR2 reads YENEEA. This clonotype originated in a woman aged 40 to 75 with stage II squamous cell lung carcinoma. Sequencing was performed on PBMCs, taken before any cancer treatment. The rearrangement joins TRBV11-3 to TRBJ2-1; 8 bases fit TRBD1. The CDR3: CASSNYRGNEQFF. In DNA, the CDR3 is TGTGCCAGCAGCAACTACAGGGGGAATGAGCAGTTCTTC.